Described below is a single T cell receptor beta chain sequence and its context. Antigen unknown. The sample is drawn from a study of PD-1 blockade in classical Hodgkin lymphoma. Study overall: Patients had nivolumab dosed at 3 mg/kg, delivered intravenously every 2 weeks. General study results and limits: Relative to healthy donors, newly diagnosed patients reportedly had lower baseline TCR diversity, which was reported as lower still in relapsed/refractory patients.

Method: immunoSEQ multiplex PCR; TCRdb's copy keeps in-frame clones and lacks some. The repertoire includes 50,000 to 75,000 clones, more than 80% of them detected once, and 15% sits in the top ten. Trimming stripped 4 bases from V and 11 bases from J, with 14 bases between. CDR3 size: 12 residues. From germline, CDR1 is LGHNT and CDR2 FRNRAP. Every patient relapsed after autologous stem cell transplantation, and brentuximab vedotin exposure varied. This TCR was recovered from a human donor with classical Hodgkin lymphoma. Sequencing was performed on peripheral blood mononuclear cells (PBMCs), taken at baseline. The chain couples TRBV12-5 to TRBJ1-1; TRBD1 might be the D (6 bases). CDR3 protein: CASGSQGFDAFF. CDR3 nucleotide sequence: TGTGCTAGTGGTTCGCAGGGGTTCGACGCTTTCTTT.